These 17 T cell receptor beta chains were all obtained from the same sample, sequenced in a study of blood T cells in healthy people across ages (dated by TCRdb to between 2014 and 2017). Library generation was performed with 5' RACE. These reads were obtained on an Illumina HiSeq 2500. A second PCR of 7 to 11 cycles was run with a J-beta primer mix and a sample-barcoded 5' primer. TCRdb cleaned the public reads at Q25 with fastp, built clones with MiXCR and kept in-frame beta chains. Rows are unified per CDR3 protein, each entry keeping the most common DNA and genes. The sample has more than 650,000 distinct CDR3 sequences on record, 22% of them singletons. Around a fifth of the sample goes to the ten largest clones. Sequencing used blood. Receptors were obtained from a man between 65 and 80 years old in good health.

This clonotype has a handful of counts. V usage is TRBV5-1 and J usage is TRBJ2-3; D might be TRBD1 or TRBD2, each matching 6 bases. Germline loops: CDR1 SGHRS, CDR2 YFSETQ. This CDR3 contains 15 residues. V dropped 4 bases and J dropped 10 bases, with 22 bases sitting between them. DNA of the CDR3: TGCGCCAGCAGCCAAGAGGGAACCCTGGGGGGCCCGCAGTATTTT. Residues: CASSQEGTLGGPQYF.

V and J are TRBV29-1 and TRBJ2-7; D is unclear. This CDR3 contains 12 residues. The V gene lost 7 bases and the J gene lost 0 bases, with 10 bases spanning the gap. Germline V gives CDR1 SQVTM, CDR2 ANQGSEA. DNA for the CDR3: TGCAGCGGGGCCGTATCCTCCTACGAGCAGTACTTC. Translated, it gives CSGAVSSYEQYF.

V is TRBV3-1 and J is TRBJ2-5, with D perhaps matching TRBD1 (5 bases). The CDR3 covers 14 residues. In germline, CDR1 is LGHDT, CDR2 YNNKEL (reference sequence). Trimming shortened V by 1 base and J by 7 bases, and 13 bases separated the two germline ends. CDR3 residues: CASSQVDRGWTQYF. The CDR3 DNA follows: TGTGCCAGCAGCCAAGTGGATAGGGGATGGACCCAGTACTTC.

This clonotype was seen a handful of times. The rearrangement joins TRBV12-3 or TRBV12-4 to TRBJ2-1; 10 positions agree with TRBD2. Unmatched junction bases numbered 7, after V lost 6 bases and J lost 8 bases. The CDR3 length is 14 residues. CDR3 amino acids: CASSQAGGPYEQFF. CDR3 DNA sequence: TGTGCCAGCAGCCAAGCGGGAGGGCCGTATGAGCAGTTCTTC.

The chain couples TRBV20-1 to TRBJ2-3; weak D call: TRBD1 (5 bases). This CDR3 comprises 14 residues. Trimming pared 5 bases from V and 2 bases from J, leaving 14 bases between. Germline V lookup: CDR1 DFQATT, CDR2 SNEGSKA (reference sequence). The CDR3 DNA reads as TGCAGTGCTGTCGTCAGGGCACACACAGATACGCAGTATTTT. Translation gives CSAVVRAHTDTQYF.

The chain joins TRBV20-1 to TRBJ1-2, with D maybe TRBD1 (5 bases). The length of the CDR3 is 15 residues. Germline V CDR1 and CDR2: DFQATT, SNEGSKA (reference sequence). V shed 4 bases and J shed 0 bases, with 15 bases lying between them. CDR3 nucleotides: TGCAGTGCTACCAGTCAGGGTTCTCCTAACTATGGCTACACCTTC. Amino acids: CSATSQGSPNYGYTF.

With respect to this clonotype: Just one base apart from a much larger clone, this may be a read error. The conserved final phenylalanine or tryptophan is absent from the CDR3, which likely points to a read error. This chain links TRBV7-3 with TRBJ2-1; D unclear. Between the trimmed V and J ends, which lost 1 base and 10 bases, there was a span of 8 bases. Germline assignment: CDR1 SGHTA and CDR2 FQGTGA. The CDR3 is 12 residues long. The CDR3 coding sequence is TGTGCCAGCAGCTTAAACCCGGGCGAGCAGTTCTCC. Its translation: CASSLNPGEQFS.

V is TRBV7-2 and J is TRBJ2-5; TRBD2 matches at 16 bases. The V and J ends lost 6 bases and 6 bases, in that order; junction bases with no gene match: 13. CDR1 is SGHTA, CDR2 FQGNSA, per germline. CDR3 length equals 18 residues. In DNA form, the CDR3 reads TGTGCCAGCAGTCCTGGGACTAGCGGGGGGGCCGGGATAAAGACCCAGTACTTC. Translating gives CASSPGTSGGAGIKTQYF. Drawing the rest from reference TRBV7-2 and TRBJ2-5, the complete variable domain is GAGVSQSPSNKVTEKGKDVELRCDPISGHTALYWYRQSLGQGLEFLIYFQGNSAPDKSGLPSDRFSAERTGGSVSTLTIQRTQQEDSAVYLCASSPGTSGGAGIKTQYFGPGTRLLVL.

The chain uses TRBV19 and TRBJ1-4; D gene ambiguous. Trimming shortened V by 7 bases and J by 7 bases, and 16 bases separated the two germline ends. The CDR3 contains 14 residues. The germline gives CDR1 LNHDA, CDR2 SQIVND (reference sequence). The CDR3 here is CASKLRDPAEKLFF. The DNA for the CDR3 is TGTGCCAGTAAACTAAGGGATCCGGCTGAAAAACTGTTTTTT.

This clonotype was seen more than once but under ten times. J is TRBJ1-4 and V is TRBV20-1; 11 nucleotides match TRBD1. CDR1 is DFQATT, CDR2 SNEGSKA, per germline (reference sequence). CDR3 size: 16 residues. The V and J ends lost 2 bases and 8 bases, in that order; junction bases with no gene match: 10. For the CDR3, the DNA is TGCAGTGCTAGACCACCTGGACAGGGGGCAGGGGAAAAACTGTTTTTT. This translates into CSARPPGQGAGEKLFF.

This clonotype was seen a few times. The rearrangement links TRBV20-1 to TRBJ1-6; no reliable D call. The germline V gene has CDR1 DFQATT and CDR2 SNEGSKA (reference sequence). The CDR3 length is 13 residues. V was cut by 2 bases and J by 6 bases, with 8 bases left in between. CDR3 DNA: TGCAGTGCTAGACGGGAAGTTAATTCACCCCTCCACTTT. Translated, it gives CSARREVNSPLHF.

The chain employs TRBV9 and TRBJ1-4, with unresolved D. The germline V gene encodes CDR1 SGDLS and CDR2 YYNGEE. The CDR3 contains 14 residues. The V end was cut by 3 bases, the J end by 7 bases, with 13 bases between. This CDR3 reads CASSGRNQGEKLFF. The CDR3 region has the DNA TGTGCCAGCAGCGGGAGGAATCAAGGTGAAAAACTGTTTTTT.

The chain is built from TRBV5-5 and TRBJ2-2, with no clear D. Germline CDR1 SGHKS, CDR2 YYEKEE (reference sequence). The CDR3 runs to 14 residues. With 3 bases removed from V and 4 bases from J, the gap between germline ends came to 10 bases. CDR3 DNA sequence: TGTGCCAGCAGCTCGCCTCCCATCACCGGGGAGCTGTTTTTT. It translates to CASSSPPITGELFF.

This chain joins TRBV7-8 and TRBJ1-6; possibly TRBD1 for D (5 bases). Germline loops: CDR1 SGHVS, CDR2 FQNEAQ. V was clipped by 5 bases and J by 8 bases, with 16 bases between them. CDR3 length equals 15 residues. The DNA of the CDR3 is TGTGCCAGCAGCACCTCCTGGGGGGAGGATTCACCCCTCCACTTT. Translated, it gives CASSTSWGEDSPLHF.

This clonotype was detected a few times. At one end, the junction sequence differs from germline, possibly due to a read error. CDR3 bases: TGTGCCGGCAGTTCCTCCTGGGCTAGCGCATACAATGAGCAGTTCTTC. Encoded protein: CAGSSSWASAYNEQFF. This chain uses TRBV6-2 or TRBV6-3 with TRBJ2-1; D is perhaps TRBD2 (6 bases). This CDR3 region has 16 residues. From germline, CDR1 is MNHEY and CDR2 SVGEGT.

This clonotype was recorded a few times. The chain employs TRBV7-9 and TRBJ2-1; D might be TRBD2 (5 bases). The DNA end lines up better with TRBJ2-5; the J call may be wrong. Looked up from germline, CDR1 is SEHNR and CDR2 is FQNEAQ (reference sequence). This CDR3 contains 16 residues. CDR3: CASSSPDQGLRTTQYF. The CDR3 DNA is TGTGCCAGCAGCTCTCCGGACCAAGGACTCAGGACCACCCAGTACTTC.

The chain couples TRBV24-1 to TRBJ2-3; 8 nucleotides agree with TRBD1. V lost 6 bases, J lost 3 bases, and 4 bases stayed unmatched. Looked up from germline, CDR1 is KGHDR and CDR2 is SFDVKD. The CDR3 length is 14 residues. This CDR3 reads CATSPDRETDTQYF. CDR3 nucleotides: TGTGCCACCAGTCCGGACAGGGAGACAGATACGCAGTATTTT.